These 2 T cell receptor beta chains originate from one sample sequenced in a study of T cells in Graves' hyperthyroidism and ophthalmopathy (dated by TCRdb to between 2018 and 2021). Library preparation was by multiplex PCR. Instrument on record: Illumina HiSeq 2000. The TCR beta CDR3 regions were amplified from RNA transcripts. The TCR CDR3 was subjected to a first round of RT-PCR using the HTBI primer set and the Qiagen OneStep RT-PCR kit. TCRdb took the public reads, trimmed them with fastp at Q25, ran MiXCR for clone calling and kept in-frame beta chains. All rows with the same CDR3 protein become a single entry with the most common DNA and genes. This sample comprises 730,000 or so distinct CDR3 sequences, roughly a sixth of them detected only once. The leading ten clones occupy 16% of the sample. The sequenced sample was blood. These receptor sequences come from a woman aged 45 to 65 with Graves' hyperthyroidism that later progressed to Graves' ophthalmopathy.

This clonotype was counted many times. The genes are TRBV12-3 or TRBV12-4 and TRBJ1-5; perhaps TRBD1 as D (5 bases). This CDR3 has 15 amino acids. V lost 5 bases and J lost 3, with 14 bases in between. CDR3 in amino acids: CASSLDQGVNQPQHF. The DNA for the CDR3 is TGTGCCAGCAGTCTTGACCAGGGAGTCAATCAGCCCCAGCATTTT.

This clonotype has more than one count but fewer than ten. CDR3 sequence: CASGVRGGDSPLHF. As DNA, the CDR3 is TGTGCTAGTGGCGTCAGGGGAGGGGATTCACCCCTCCACTTT. The chain carries TRBV12-5 and TRBJ1-6; TRBD1 is a possible D gene (6 bases). The germline gives CDR1 LGHNT, CDR2 FRNRAP. The CDR3 runs to 14 residues. V was shortened by 6 bases and J by 8 bases, with 14 bases between the two germline ends.